A selection of T cell receptor beta chains follows, all from one sample in a study of blood T cell repertoires in COVID-19. This table comes from immunoSEQ multiplex PCR, and its TCRdb copy is limited to in-frame clones, with some not included. The table has under 300,000 clones, 88% seen once. The sequencing input was peripheral blood. The receptors here all came from a woman aged 40-49 years who had recovered from COVID-19. Each CDR3 is given with its conserved first and last residue. Each record gives: J gene, V gene, CDR3 length, clone size, D gene, CDR3 protein, CDR3 DNA. D genes are given only for firm matches. A row's size may be missing; if present it is once, few, many or a size class.

>TRBJ1-2|TRBV6-5|14|-|TRBD1
CASSRQGAAWGYTF
TGTGCCAGCAGCCGACAGGGGGCGGCTTGGGGCTACACCTTC
>TRBJ2-1|TRBV11-2|15|-|-
CASSLVVRGYNEQFF
TGTGCCAGCAGCTTAGTGGTCAGGGGTTACAATGAGCAGTTCTTC
>TRBJ2-7|TRBV30|12|-|-
CAWSLTSHEQYF
TGTGCCTGGAGTTTAACTAGTCACGAGCAGTACTTC
>TRBJ2-3|TRBV5-8|13|-|-
CASSLGQKDTQYF
TGTGCCAGCAGCTTGGGACAGAAAGATACGCAGTATTTT
>TRBJ2-1|TRBV4-3|19|-|-
CASSPKGAHSGRSYNEQFF
TGCGCCAGCAGCCCAAAGGGAGCACATAGCGGTCGCTCCTACAATGAGCAGTTCTTC
>TRBJ2-5|TRBV7-2|15|-|TRBD2
CASSPGLAGFQTQYF
TGTGCCAGCAGCCCCGGACTAGCGGGATTTCAGACCCAGTACTTC
>TRBJ2-5|TRBV5-6|17|-|TRBD1
CASSLLGTGGSQETQYF
TGTGCCAGCAGCTTGCTAGGGACAGGGGGCTCCCAAGAGACCCAGTACTTC
>TRBJ1-3|TRBV6-5|14|-|-
CASSRQISGNTIYF
TGTGCCAGCAGCCGACAGATCTCTGGAAACACCATATATTTT
>TRBJ2-1|TRBV19|14|-|-
CASSIVGGLNEQFF
TGTGCCAGTAGTATAGTGGGGGGTCTGAATGAGCAGTTCTTC
>TRBJ1-1|TRBV29-1|14|-|-
CSVEEGQPNTEAFF
TGCAGCGTTGAAGAGGGACAACCTAACACTGAAGCTTTCTTT
>TRBJ2-1|TRBV5-3|16|-|TRBD2
CARSLPGTSGYNEQFF
TGTGCCAGAAGCTTGCCCGGGACTAGCGGATACAATGAGCAGTTCTTC
>TRBJ2-7|TRBV9|15|-|-
CASSRDPSVGYEQYF
TGTGCCAGCAGCAGAGACCCTAGCGTCGGTTACGAGCAGTACTTC
>TRBJ2-7|TRBV6-6|13|-|-
CASTAAGTPRQYF
TGTGCCAGCACCGCCGCGGGCACCCCTAGGCAGTACTTC
>TRBJ1-4|TRBV2|13|once|TRBD1
CASRTGTAEKLFF
TGTGCCAGCAGGACCGGGACAGCAGAAAAACTGTTTTTT
>TRBJ2-7|TRBV6-1|13|-|-
CASSEASGYEQYF
TGTGCCAGCAGTGAAGCTAGCGGCTACGAGCAGTACTTC
>TRBJ2-3|TRBV5-1|17|once|TRBD2
CASSPYAGREIGAAQYF
TGCGCCAGCAGCCCCTACGCGGGGCGGGAGATCGGGGCCGCGCAGTATTTT
>TRBJ1-5|TRBV5-1|14|-|-
CASSLGQSNQPQHF
TGCGCCAGCAGCTTGGGGCAGAGCAATCAGCCCCAGCATTTT
>TRBJ1-2|TRBV24-1|12|-|-
CATGRDNYGYTF
TGTGCCACCGGGCGCGATAACTATGGCTACACCTTC
>TRBJ2-7|TRBV27|13|once|-
CASAEPPHYEQYF
TGTGCCAGCGCGGAACCTCCCCACTACGAGCAGTACTTC
>TRBJ1-4|TRBV30|15|-|-
CAWSVGATKREKLFF
TGTGCCTGGAGTGTAGGGGCCACTAAGCGTGAAAAACTGTTTTTT
>TRBJ1-1|TRBV15|17|-|-
CATSRHLMGGAWTEAFF
TGTGCCACCAGCAGACACCTCATGGGGGGGGCATGGACTGAAGCTTTCTTT
>TRBJ2-7|TRBV6-5|13|-|TRBD2
CATRLAGGDEQYF
TGTGCCACCCGACTAGCGGGAGGGGACGAGCAGTACTTC
>TRBJ1-4|TRBV6-6|14|-|-
CASSYRQANEKLFF
TGTGCCAGCAGTTACAGACAGGCTAATGAAAAACTGTTTTTT
>TRBJ2-1|TRBV4-2|17|-|TRBD2
CASSQAALAGHDNEQFF
TGTGCCAGCAGCCAAGCTGCCCTAGCGGGCCATGACAATGAGCAGTTCTTC
>TRBJ2-1|TRBV27|16|-|TRBD1
CASSYSGTGVYNEQFF
TGTGCCAGCAGTTATTCCGGGACAGGGGTCTACAATGAGCAGTTCTTC
>TRBJ2-3|TRBV4-1|14|-|-
CASSQAHSTDTQYF
TGCGCCAGCAGCCAAGCCCATAGCACAGATACGCAGTATTTT
>TRBJ2-7|TRBV27|14|-|TRBD2
CASRGPSGRGEQYF
TGTGCCAGCAGGGGGCCTAGCGGGCGGGGGGAGCAGTACTTC
>TRBJ2-1|TRBV6-6|16|-|TRBD2
CASTPLLAGVGWEQFF
TGTGCCAGCACCCCTCTCCTAGCGGGAGTCGGGTGGGAGCAGTTCTTC
>TRBJ2-5|TRBV9|16|-|TRBD2
CASSVGPAGVRETQYF
TGTGCCAGCAGCGTAGGGCCAGCGGGAGTGAGGGAGACCCAGTACTTC
>TRBJ2-5|TRBV27|14|-|TRBD1
CASSILRGRETQYF
TGTGCCAGCAGTATCCTCAGGGGGCGGGAGACCCAGTACTTC
>TRBJ1-5|TRBV6-5|15|-|TRBD1
CASSDRQGVSQPQHF
TGTGCCAGCAGCGACAGACAGGGGGTAAGTCAGCCCCAGCATTTT
>TRBJ1-2|TRBV27|12|once|-
CASGGIPYGYTF
TGTGCCAGCGGAGGAATCCCCTATGGCTACACCTTC
>TRBJ2-1|TRBV9|14|-|-
CASTPGAGYNEQFF
TGTGCCAGCACCCCTGGGGCAGGGTACAATGAGCAGTTCTTC
>TRBJ2-1|TRBV18|15|-|TRBD2
CASSPFTTSGDEQFF
TGTGCCAGCTCACCCTTTACGACCAGCGGGGATGAGCAGTTCTTC
>TRBJ1-4|TRBV19|13|-|TRBD1
CASVGQSHEKLFF
TGTGCCAGTGTGGGACAGTCTCATGAAAAACTGTTTTTT
>TRBJ1-2|TRBV10-3|11|once|TRBD1
CATADRGGYTF
TGTGCCACCGCCGACAGGGGCGGCTACACCTTC
>TRBJ2-5|TRBV27|13|-|-
CASSSPYQETQYF
TGTGCCAGCAGTTCCCCGTACCAAGAGACCCAGTACTTC
>TRBJ1-1|TRBV6-5|16|-|TRBD1
CASSYSLGTANTEAFF
TGTGCCAGCAGTTACTCCTTGGGGACAGCCAACACTGAAGCTTTCTTT
>TRBJ2-5|TRBV5-4|15|-|TRBD2
CASSPGGSGRETQYF
TGTGCCAGCAGCCCGGGCGGTAGCGGGAGGGAGACCCAGTACTTC
>TRBJ2-3|TRBV29-1|17|-|TRBD2
CSVEDLVGEGAPDTQYF
TGCAGCGTTGAAGATCTGGTAGGGGAGGGAGCCCCAGATACGCAGTATTTT
>TRBJ2-3|TRBV30|15|-|-
CAWRPPGRSTDTQYF
TGTGCCTGGCGGCCCCCAGGGCGGAGCACAGATACGCAGTATTTT
>TRBJ2-3|TRBV5-1|15|-|-
CASSLGLGAGDTQYF
TGCGCCAGCAGCTTGGGACTAGGGGCTGGGGATACGCAGTATTTT
>TRBJ2-1|TRBV19|15|-|TRBD2
CASSRSSGMSNEQFF
TGTGCCAGTAGTAGGTCTAGCGGGATGAGTAATGAGCAGTTCTTC
>TRBJ2-5|TRBV7-2|14|-|-
CASSPTSLRETQYF
TGTGCCAGCAGCCCGACTAGTCTACGAGAGACCCAGTACTTC
>TRBJ2-5|TRBV7-2|14|-|-
CASSTHSGQETQYF
TGTGCCAGCAGCACCCACAGCGGGCAAGAGACCCAGTACTTC
>TRBJ1-5|TRBV5-6|16|-|TRBD1
CASSLRGQGYNQPQHF
TGTGCCAGCAGCTTGAGGGGGCAGGGATACAATCAGCCCCAGCATTTT
>TRBJ2-5|TRBV5-8|18|-|TRBD1
CASSPDRDLPQGQETQYF
TGTGCCAGCAGTCCCGACAGGGACCTACCCCAGGGACAAGAGACCCAGTACTTC
>TRBJ2-5|TRBV6-2/TRBV6-3|18|-|TRBD2
CASSYSRTSGRSRETQYF
TGTGCCAGCAGTTACTCGAGGACTAGCGGGAGGTCTCGGGAGACCCAGTACTTC
>TRBJ1-5|TRBV24-1|17|-|TRBD1
CATSGSTGTGHNQPQHF
TGTGCCACCAGTGGGAGCACCGGGACAGGGCATAATCAGCCCCAGCATTTT